This T cell receptor (beta chain) was sequenced in a study of cytomegalovirus exposure and HLA in healthy donors. Study-level information: Sequencing of 150 million to 200 million T cells in an earlier analysis found 90 million to 120 million unique TCR beta sequences. The study, taken as a whole, reports: Excluded were some V segments that proved indistinguishable, including TRBV6-2 and TRBV6-3. TCR beta V- and J-gene trimming, according to a later analysis, was linked to a missense DCLRE1C variant.

With respect to this clone: Its target is unknown.

Germline V gene sequence: CDR1 MGHDK, CDR2 SYGVNS. The junction had 10 bases not matched to a gene; V was cut back by 2 bases and J by 4 bases. This CDR3 is built from 16 residues. Primers: 60 Vbeta forward and 13 Jbeta reverse. Some clones are missing from TCRdb's copy, which holds only in-frame ones; the method was immunoSEQ multiplex PCR. The data hold more than 75,000 clones, with roughly 73% observed a single time. This receptor was identified in a woman aged 40 to 49 in good health and CMV-seronegative. Material for sequencing was PBMCs. The chain links TRBV25-1 to TRBJ1-2; TRBD1 aligns across 7 bases. The CDR3 coding sequence is TGTGCCAGCAGTGAACCCTGGGAAGGGGGCAGCTATGGCTACACCTTC. As protein: CASSEPWEGGSYGYTF.